These 32 T cell receptor beta chains were all obtained from the same sample, sequenced in a study of CD8 T cells in ankylosing spondylitis (dated by TCRdb to 2017 to 2019). Study-level results and caveats: A TCR beta motif made up of several highly homologous amino acid variants appeared to be characteristic of blood from ankylosing spondylitis patients.

The library was prepared using 5' RACE. The instrument given in TCRdb is Illumina HiSeq 2500. TCRdb cleaned the public reads at Q25 with fastp, built clones with MiXCR and kept in-frame beta chains. Every distinct CDR3 protein forms one entry, paired with its most common genes and DNA. Present in this sample are some 450,000 distinct CDR3 sequences, more than 15% of which were seen just once. The ten largest clonotypes hold approximately 1% of the sample. These receptors' targets are unknown. What was sequenced was blood, either unsorted or a sorted T cell fraction (not recorded which). These receptor sequences come from a male donor with ankylosing spondylitis.

This clonotype has more than one count but fewer than ten. The gene calls are TRBV6-1 and TRBJ1-6; maybe TRBD1 (5 bases). There are 14 residues in the CDR3. The ends were cut back, 6 bases at V and 7 bases at J, with 13 bases in the middle. Germline V gene sequence: CDR1 MNHNS, CDR2 SASEGT. The CDR3 nucleotides are TGTGCCAGCAGAGCCCCCGAGGGGAATTCACCCCTCCACTTT. It yields the protein CASRAPEGNSPLHF.

This chain connects TRBV7-9 to TRBJ1-1; D is possibly TRBD1 (6 bases). The CDR3 is 14 amino acids. In germline, CDR1 is SEHNR, CDR2 FQNEAQ (reference sequence). Trimming left V 3 bases short and J 0 bases short, with 8 bases between. The CDR3 coding sequence is TGTGCCAGCAGCTTGGGGGCCTTGAACACTGAAGCTTTCTTT. The encoded protein is CASSLGALNTEAFF.

This chain uses TRBV20-1 with TRBJ2-1; D unresolved. The V gene lost 4 bases and the J gene lost 8 bases, with 12 bases spanning the gap. The CDR3 contains 12 residues. Germline V lookup: CDR1 DFQATT, CDR2 SNEGSKA (reference sequence). CDR3 protein: CSATWTRDEQFF. The CDR3 coding sequence is TGCAGTGCTACCTGGACCCGCGATGAGCAGTTCTTC.

This clonotype was picked up many times. The chain carries TRBV10-3 and TRBJ1-2, with D maybe TRBD1 (5 bases). V dropped 0 bases and J dropped 6 bases, with 14 bases sitting between them. CDR3 size: 15 residues. Per germline, CDR1 ENHRY and CDR2 SYGVKD. This CDR3 is CAISESMGDWDGYTF. The DNA for the CDR3 is TGTGCCATCAGTGAGTCGATGGGGGATTGGGATGGCTACACCTTC.

The chain links TRBV5-1 to TRBJ1-1; tentatively, D is TRBD1 (5 bases). The CDR3 spans 13 residues. Per the germline V gene, CDR1 is SGHRS and CDR2 is YFSETQ. Deletions cut 0 bases from V and 6 bases from J, with 9 bases between. This CDR3 is CASSLAGGAEAFF. For the CDR3, the DNA is TGCGCCAGCAGCTTGGCCGGGGGTGCTGAAGCTTTCTTT.

The chain carries TRBV18 and TRBJ1-2; D gene ambiguous. The CDR3 has 15 residues. Germline V gene lookup returns CDR1 KGHSH and CDR2 LQKENI. Trimming took off 7 bases at V and 4 bases at J, with 19 bases between the two ends. The CDR3 region has the DNA TGTGCCAGCTTCACCGGTCAGGCTCCTCTCTATGGCTACACCTTC. Translation gives CASFTGQAPLYGYTF.

This clonotype was picked up a small number of times. The genes are TRBV6-1 and TRBJ2-2; 8 bases are a match to TRBD1. Germline V gives CDR1 MNHNS, CDR2 SASEGT. The CDR3 is 16 amino acids. J lost 5 bases, V lost 3 bases, and 8 bases had no gene match. In DNA, the CDR3 is TGTGCCAGCAGTGACAGGGGGCATCGACGGACCGGGGAGCTGTTTTTT. Its protein is CASSDRGHRRTGELFF.

Only a few counts were recorded for this clonotype. V is TRBV5-1 and J is TRBJ2-1; D is perhaps TRBD2 (6 bases). The V and J ends lost 0 bases and 2 bases respectively, with 9 bases between them. Germline assignment: CDR1 SGHRS and CDR2 YFSETQ. This CDR3 region has 15 residues. As DNA, the CDR3 is TGCGCCAGCAGCTTGGTAGCGGAAACCTACAATGAGCAGTTCTTC. Translating it yields CASSLVAETYNEQFF.

The rearrangement links TRBV24-1 to TRBJ1-2; possibly TRBD1 for D (5 bases). Germline CDR1 KGHDR, CDR2 SFDVKD. Trimming stripped 3 bases from V and 5 bases from J, with 12 bases between. The CDR3 covers 14 residues. The CDR3 spells CATSDGDGKYGYTF. CDR3 nucleotide sequence: TGTGCCACCAGTGATGGGGACGGAAAGTATGGCTACACCTTC.

This clonotype occurred a few times. The V and J genes are TRBV7-3 and TRBJ2-3, with 10 bases that match TRBD2. Unmatched junction bases numbered 2, after V lost 5 bases and J lost 0 bases. CDR1 and CDR2 from the germline V gene are SGHTA and FQGTGA. The CDR3 loop spans 15 amino acids. CDR3 region: CASSQLAGSTDTQYF. CDR3 sequence (DNA): TGTGCCAGCAGCCAACTAGCGGGGAGCACAGATACGCAGTATTTT.

The sample holds a few counts of this clonotype. The chain is built from TRBV20-1 and TRBJ2-7; tentatively, D is TRBD1 (6 bases). With 4 bases removed from V and 1 base from J, the gap between germline ends came to 14 bases. There are 14 residues in the CDR3. Germline V gene lookup returns CDR1 DFQATT and CDR2 SNEGSKA (reference sequence). Here the CDR3 reads CSATSGTLSYEQYF. The CDR3 coding sequence is TGCAGTGCTACCTCCGGGACATTATCCTACGAGCAGTACTTC.

This CDR3 reads CAFGQSSYNEQFF. The DNA of the CDR3 is TGTGCCTTCGGACAAAGCTCCTACAATGAGCAGTTCTTC. The V gene is TRBV30, the J gene TRBJ2-1; tentatively, D is TRBD1 (5 bases). The CDR3 spans 13 residues. V was cut by 7 bases and J by 0 bases, with 10 bases left in between. The V gene's germline CDR1 is GTSNPN and CDR2 SVGIG (reference sequence). Using reference TRBV30 and TRBJ2-1 for the parts outside the CDR3, the full variable domain is SQTIHQWPATLVQPVGSPLSLECTVEGTSNPNLYWYRQAAGRGLQLLFYSVGIGQISSEVPQNLSASRPQDRQFILSSKKLLLSDSGFYLCAFGQSSYNEQFFGPGTRLTVL.

With regard to this clonotype: A much larger clone differs by one base, so this may be a read error. V is TRBV5-1 and J is TRBJ1-1, with a tentative D call TRBD1 (6 bases). This CDR3 is built from 14 residues. Per the germline V gene, CDR1 is SGHRS and CDR2 is YFSETQ. CDR3: CASSWTSRDTEALF. For the CDR3, the DNA is TGCGCCAGCAGCTGGACGAGCAGGGACACTGAAGCTCTCTTT.

The rearrangement joins TRBV20-1 to TRBJ2-1; 8 bases are a match to TRBD2. Trimming at V came to 1 base and at J to 3 bases, leaving 8 bases not matched to a gene. The CDR3 consists of 16 residues. CDR1 and CDR2 from the germline V gene are DFQATT and SNEGSKA (reference sequence). Here the CDR3 reads CSARVPGSGIYNEQFF. The CDR3 DNA sequence: TGCAGTGCTAGAGTGCCGGGTAGCGGGATCTACAATGAGCAGTTCTTC.

The V call is TRBV12-3 or TRBV12-4, the J call TRBJ1-3; D not resolved. V lost 2 bases and J 0 bases, leaving 8 bases between the germline ends. The CDR3 extends over 15 amino acids. The DNA for the CDR3 is TGTGCCAGCAGTTTAAGACGAACCTCTGGAAACACCATATATTTT. This codes for CASSLRRTSGNTIYF.

This clonotype was counted only a few times. This chain uses TRBV25-1 with TRBJ2-5, with D unclear. The CDR3 runs to 11 residues. V was cut by 6 bases and J by 2 bases, with 4 bases left in between. Germline values: CDR1 MGHDK, CDR2 SYGVNS. CDR3 sequence (DNA): TGTGCCAGCAGAAATCAAGAGACCCAGTACTTC. Amino acid sequence: CASRNQETQYF.

This clonotype was recorded a few times. The chain employs TRBV14 and TRBJ2-5, with a tentative D call TRBD2 (5 bases). Trimming took 5 bases from V and 5 from J, leaving 12 bases between them. The CDR3 is 13 amino acids. CDR1 SGHDN and CDR2 FVKESK come from the germline V gene. The CDR3 DNA is TGTGCCAGCAGCTCCGGACTGAAGGAGACCCAGTACTTC. Protein sequence: CASSSGLKETQYF.

The chain carries TRBV14 and TRBJ2-3; D unclear. The CDR3 consists of 13 residues. Trimming took 1 base from V and 4 from J, leaving 6 bases between them. Germline CDR1 SGHDN, CDR2 FVKESK. This CDR3 is CASSQGIADTQYF. CDR3 DNA sequence: TGTGCCAGCAGCCAAGGTATCGCAGATACGCAGTATTTT.

This clonotype has just a few counts. This chain links TRBV4-2 with TRBJ2-5, with D uncertain. Germline V lookup: CDR1 LGHNA, CDR2 YNFKEQ. This CDR3 is built from 13 residues. V was trimmed by 5 bases and J by 5 bases, leaving 12 bases between them. The CDR3 is CASSSPKEETQYF. DNA for the CDR3: TGTGCCAGCAGCTCCCCTAAAGAGGAGACCCAGTACTTC.

This clonotype came up many times. This chain joins TRBV4-2 and TRBJ2-5, with 8 bases aligning to TRBD2. The CDR3 is made up of 15 amino acids. V was pared by 4 bases and J by 4 bases, with 8 bases of the junction left unmatched. Germline CDR1 LGHNA, CDR2 YNFKEQ. CDR3 bases: TGTGCCAGCAGCCCTAGGAGCGGGGGAGGAGAGACCCAGTACTTC. Its translation: CASSPRSGGGETQYF.

The rearrangement links TRBV11-2 to TRBJ2-5, with 9 bases identical to TRBD2. After removal of 2 bases from V and 3 bases from J, the junction contained 13 bases not matched to a gene. Germline assignment: CDR1 SGHAT and CDR2 FQNNGV. The length of the CDR3 is 18 residues. DNA for the CDR3: TGTGCCAGCAGCTTAACCCCGATGGTAGCGGGGGCCAAAGAGACCCAGTACTTC. Translation gives CASSLTPMVAGAKETQYF.

This clonotype was seen a handful of times. The chain joins TRBV18 to TRBJ1-1; D is unclear. Trimming cost V 3 bases and J 5 bases, with 4 bases left between them. From germline, CDR1 is KGHSH and CDR2 LQKENI. The CDR3 loop spans 11 amino acids. The CDR3 protein is CASSPITEAFF. CDR3 nucleotide sequence: TGTGCCAGCTCACCGATTACTGAAGCTTTCTTT.

The V call is TRBV5-6, the J call TRBJ1-5; D not resolved. V lost 1 base, J lost 5 bases, and 10 bases lay in between. Per germline, CDR1 SGHDT and CDR2 YYEEEE. This CDR3 spans 14 amino acids. CDR3 DNA: TGTGCCAGCAGCTTGAAAGGTAATCATCAGCCCCAGCATTTT. It is translated as CASSLKGNHQPQHF.

This clonotype appeared a few times. The chain links TRBV12-3 or TRBV12-4 to TRBJ1-2; D is possibly TRBD1 (6 bases). The CDR3 is 15 amino acids. Trimming left V 1 base short and J 6 bases short, with 15 bases between. The CDR3 loop reads CASSLGVHREDGYTF. CDR3 nucleotides: TGTGCCAGCAGTTTAGGAGTCCACAGGGAGGATGGCTACACCTTC.

This clonotype was found a few times. The chain has TRBV2 and TRBJ1-1; the D is unclear. V was trimmed by 4 bases and J by 4 bases, leaving 13 bases between them. CDR3 length: 14 residues. The germline CDR1 and CDR2 sequences are SNHLY and FYNNEI. As DNA, the CDR3 is TGTGCCAGCAGTGGGAAGGGAGGTGGCACTGAAGCTTTCTTT. Residues: CASSGKGGGTEAFF.

V usage is TRBV5-8 and J usage is TRBJ2-1; 14 bases map to TRBD2. With V trimmed by 2 bases and J by 8 bases, 3 bases remained unmatched. Germline V gives CDR1 SGHTS, CDR2 YDEGEE. There are 15 residues in the CDR3. CDR3 loop: CASSFGTSGSYEQFF. The CDR3 DNA sequence: TGTGCCAGCAGCTTCGGGACTAGCGGGAGCTATGAGCAGTTCTTC.

This chain links TRBV6-1 with TRBJ1-2; TRBD1 agrees at 9 bases. The junction had 5 bases not matched to a gene; V was cut back by 6 bases and J by 0 bases. This CDR3 contains 15 residues. The germline gives CDR1 MNHNS, CDR2 SASEGT. CDR3 loop: CASRGQGGPNYGYTF. In DNA, the CDR3 is TGTGCCAGCAGGGGACAGGGTGGGCCTAACTATGGCTACACCTTC.

This clonotype was counted a few times. The chain employs TRBV10-3 and TRBJ2-7; 11 bases fit TRBD1. With V trimmed by 6 bases and J by 6 bases, 7 bases remained unmatched. The CDR3 totals 14 residues. CDR1 is ENHRY and CDR2 is SYGVKD in the germline V gene. The CDR3 sequence is CAIRPGQGGGEQYF. The CDR3 DNA reads TGTGCCATCAGGCCGGGACAGGGGGGTGGCGAGCAGTACTTC.

This clonotype was counted a few times. The CDR3 region has the DNA TGCAGTGCTAAGGGGGATAATGAAAAACTGTTTTTT. Protein sequence: CSAKGDNEKLFF. The rearrangement joins TRBV20-1 to TRBJ1-4, with D perhaps TRBD1 (6 bases). Germline V gives CDR1 DFQATT, CDR2 SNEGSKA (reference sequence). V was clipped by 4 bases and J by 4 bases, with 7 bases between them. CDR3 length: 12 residues.

This clonotype was recorded at least ten times. The chain uses TRBV4-1 and TRBJ2-1; maybe TRBD1 (6 bases). The CDR3 totals 16 residues. Germline loops: CDR1 MGHRA, CDR2 YSYEKL. The ends were cut back, 4 bases at V and 3 bases at J, with 16 bases in the middle. The CDR3 reads CASSRAGTQLYNEQFF. In DNA form, the CDR3 reads TGCGCCAGCAGCCGAGCCGGGACACAACTCTACAATGAGCAGTTCTTC.

The V call is TRBV7-2, the J call TRBJ2-2; 9 bases map to TRBD2. CDR3 length equals 19 residues. Germline values: CDR1 SGHTA, CDR2 FQGNSA. With V trimmed by 2 bases and J by 1 base, 11 bases remained unmatched. The CDR3 region is CASSLWASGVFGNTGELFF. DNA of the CDR3: TGTGCCAGCAGCTTATGGGCTAGCGGGGTATTCGGGAACACCGGGGAGCTGTTTTTT. The full variable domain, rest sourced from reference TRBV7-2 and TRBJ2-2, is GAGVSQSPSNKVTEKGKDVELRCDPISGHTALYWYRQSLGQGLEFLIYFQGNSAPDKSGLPSDRFSAERTGGSVSTLTIQRTQQEDSAVYLCASSLWASGVFGNTGELFFGEGSRLTVL.

The V gene is TRBV20-1, the J gene TRBJ2-3, with D uncertain. The CDR3 has 12 residues. The germline V and J ends were trimmed by 6 bases and 3 bases, with 10 bases remaining between them. Looked up from germline, CDR1 is DFQATT and CDR2 is SNEGSKA (reference sequence). The CDR3 loop reads CSAKRRTDTQYF. The CDR3 DNA reads TGCAGTGCCAAAAGACGGACAGATACGCAGTATTTT.